The subject of this entry is one T cell receptor beta chain. The antigen remains undetermined. The data were obtained in a study of graft-versus-host responses after intestinal transplantation. Whole-study results and caveats: Researchers found peak circulating GvH clone levels linked to early post-transplant HvG declines. Some patients had graft-donor T cell macrochimerism. In their allografts, the ratios of graft-versus-host to host-versus-graft T cell clones were high.

The method was immunoSEQ multiplex PCR; TCRdb's version includes in-frame clones alone and lacks a portion of them. This table has roughly 99,000 clones, roughly 86% appearing once. The input for sequencing was unstimulated CD4+ T cells sorted from spleen or lymph node cells, taken before transplant. The sequence was collected from a human donor who was the organ donor for an intestinal transplant.

The CDR3 here is CAWSQGFNQPQHF. The CDR3 region has the DNA TGTGCCTGGAGCCAGGGGTTCAATCAGCCCCAGCATTTT. The chain joins TRBV30 to TRBJ1-5; a possible D gene is TRBD1 (6 bases). Looked up from germline, CDR1 is GTSNPN and CDR2 is SVGIG (reference sequence). This CDR3 region has 13 residues. The V and J ends lost 3 bases and 3 bases respectively, with 9 bases between them.